Listed below are T cell receptor beta chains from one sample, sequenced in a study of shared clonotypes between healthy human individuals. Libraries were prepared by immunoSEQ multiplex PCR; TCRdb keeps only in-frame clonotypes and omits some of them. The sample lists 2 million to 2.5 million clones, approximately 95% occurring once. Material: naive CD4+ T cells sorted from blood. The receptor source for this set is a man aged 18-30 years in good health. The conserved cysteine and the conserved F or W are not part of the CDR3 here. Not every row has a clone size; where given, it reads once, few, many or a size class.

v_call,clone_size,j_call,cdr3_aa
TRBV5-3,.,TRBJ2-1,ARSPSAGGIKF
TRBV4-3,.,TRBJ2-3,ASSQDWDRATDTQY
TRBV30,once,TRBJ1-5,AWSQKGSTQPQH
TRBV5-1,.,TRBJ1-3,ASSAGTDGNTIY
TRBV5-6,.,TRBJ2-1,ASSPDSSGRNNEQF
TRBV4-2,once,TRBJ1-3,ASSRAAGQADSGNTIY
TRBV7-2,.,TRBJ2-7,ASSLEVGEQY
TRBV2,.,TRBJ1-4,ASNRQGPNEKLF
TRBV5-1,.,TRBJ2-5,ASSLASSGSETQY
TRBV6-6,.,TRBJ1-2,ASSYTRGGYGYT
TRBV28,.,TRBJ1-2,ASKASDRSLYGYT
TRBV5-1,.,TRBJ2-1,ASSYSGTGEDEQF
TRBV2,once,TRBJ2-7,ASSDPPLAVYEQY
TRBV7-9,.,TRBJ1-2,ASSSGTGPSGYT
TRBV5-4,.,TRBJ2-5,ASSFGGPQETQY
TRBV6-5,.,TRBJ1-2,ASARGGTNYGYT
TRBV14,.,TRBJ1-1,ASSQEQGRGLTEAF
TRBV7-2,.,TRBJ1-4,ASSLQDRVNEKLF
TRBV27,.,TRBJ1-5,ASSLLGGAQH
TRBV4-1,.,TRBJ2-1,ASSQDRGYNEQF
TRBV10-1,.,TRBJ2-1,ASSGDRGQF
TRBV5-1,.,TRBJ2-3,ASSLVETSTDTQY
TRBV6-1,.,TRBJ1-5,ASSHLFQGDQPQH
TRBV10-3,.,TRBJ2-3,AISELDTQY
TRBV6-6,.,TRBJ2-3,ASSYAGGPDTQY
TRBV15,.,TRBJ1-5,ATSLLGDTLSMGQPQH
TRBV5-1,once,TRBJ1-2,ASSPGQPNYGYT
TRBV5-1,.,TRBJ2-7,ASRWGQGTYEQY
TRBV5-4,few,TRBJ2-1,ASSLTSGNEQF
TRBV30,.,TRBJ2-5,AWRLGAETQY
TRBV6-5,once,TRBJ2-2,ASSTGPLNTGELF
TRBV9,.,TRBJ1-1,ASSEGQGRLPEAF
TRBV6-5,.,TRBJ1-1,ASSSGETEAF
TRBV7-9,few,TRBJ1-2,ASSAGPGQGYGYT